This TCR beta chain was captured in a study of blood T cells in healthy people across ages. Study observations and caveats: No conclusive comparison of naive versus antigen-experienced cells was possible with unsorted PBMCs.

Trimming stripped 3 bases from V and 4 bases from J, with 9 bases between. The CDR3 length is 12 residues. CDR1 SQVTM and CDR2 ANQGSEA come from the germline V gene. Alongside a J-beta primer mix, a sample-barcoded 5' primer served in a second PCR lasting about 7 to 11 cycles. TCRdb ran MiXCR on the 5' RACE reads and lists one entry per CDR3 protein. The sample consists of under 2 million distinct CDR3 sequences, roughly a third of them appearing once. At least ten counts were recorded for this clonotype. What it binds is unknown. This sequence originates from a woman under 40 in good health. Sequenced: blood. The chain uses TRBV29-1 and TRBJ2-5; D not certain. The CDR3 protein is CSVDRIRETQYF. The CDR3 DNA reads TGCAGCGTTGATCGGATAAGAGAGACCCAGTACTTC.